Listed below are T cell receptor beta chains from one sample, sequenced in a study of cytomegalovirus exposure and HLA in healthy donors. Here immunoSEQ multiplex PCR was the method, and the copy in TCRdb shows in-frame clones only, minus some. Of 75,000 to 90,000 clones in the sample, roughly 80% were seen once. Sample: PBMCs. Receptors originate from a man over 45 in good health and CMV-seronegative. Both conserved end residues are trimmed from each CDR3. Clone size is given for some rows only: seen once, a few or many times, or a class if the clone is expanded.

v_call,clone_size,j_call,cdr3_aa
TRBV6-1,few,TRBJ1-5,ASRGVNQPQH
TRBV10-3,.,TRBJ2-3,AISPIAGGADTQY
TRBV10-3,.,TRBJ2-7,AISEKGEEYEQY
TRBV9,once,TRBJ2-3,ASSVEAGTDTQY
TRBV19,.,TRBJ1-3,ASSLPGNTIY
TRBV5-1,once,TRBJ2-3,ASSLGTGGSTDTQY
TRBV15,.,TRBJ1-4,ATSSEGGSSEKLF
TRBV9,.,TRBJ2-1,ASSVDNSYNEQF
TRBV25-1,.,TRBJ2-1,ASSDLRDRGNEQF
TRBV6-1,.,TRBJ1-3,ASSAGRATGTGNTIY
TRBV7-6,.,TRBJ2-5,ASSLDGPQGTQY
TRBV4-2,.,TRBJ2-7,ASSQDAGTSGVEQY
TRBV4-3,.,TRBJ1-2,ASSQDRHRRDGYT
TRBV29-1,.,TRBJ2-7,SVWTGVGQY
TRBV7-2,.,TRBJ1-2,ASSLGQGMSGYT
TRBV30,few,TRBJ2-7,AWSSGQGRSYEQY
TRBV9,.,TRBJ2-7,ASRFTGDEQY
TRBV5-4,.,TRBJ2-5,ASSREGGPQETQY
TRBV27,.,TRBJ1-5,ASSPAQGRVQPQH
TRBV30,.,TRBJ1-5,AWSVLAQGQPQH
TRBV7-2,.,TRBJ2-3,ASSLPLGGTQY
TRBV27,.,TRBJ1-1,ASSHRVNTEAF
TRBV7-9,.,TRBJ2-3,ASSQFASGEYTDTQY
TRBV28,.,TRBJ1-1,ATHTGTEAF
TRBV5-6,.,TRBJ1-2,ASRDRQGRGIYGYT
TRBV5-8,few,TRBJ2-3,ASSLGGGSDTQY
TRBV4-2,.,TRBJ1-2,ASSQVGALNYGYT
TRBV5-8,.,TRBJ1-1,ASSVGLGTRFTEAF
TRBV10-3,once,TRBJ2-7,AIGPEREEQY
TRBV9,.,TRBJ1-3,ASSVKGGSGNTIY